The TCR beta chain described here comes from a study of read filtering for tumor transcriptome and immune sequencing. The library was built from around 400 ng RNA with molecular barcoded adaptors for alpha/delta and beta/gamma chains. TCRdb independently ran MiXCR on the reads; one entry per CDR3 protein. Of around 40,000 distinct CDR3 sequences detected, about 11% appear once; the ten largest clones hold approximately 30%. The CDR3 extends over 16 amino acids. V shed 2 bases and J shed 1 base, with 14 bases lying between them. The V gene's germline CDR1 is MNHEY and CDR2 SMNVEV (reference sequence).

The sample taken for sequencing was a population of CD138-negative cells sorted from bone marrow. V and J are TRBV27 and TRBJ1-1; TRBD1 is a possible D gene (5 bases). This clonotype was obtained from a donor at least 40 years old with multiple myeloma. CDR3 sequence: CASSLGLGVGNTEAFF. The CDR3 DNA reads TGTGCCAGCAGTTTAGGCCTGGGGGTAGGGAACACTGAAGCTTTCTTT.